One and the same sample provided the 21 T cell receptor beta chains below, sequenced in a study of CD8+CD57+ T cells in acquired aplastic anemia. Genomic DNA, serving as template, underwent TCR beta VDJ and CDR3 profiling. From the reads, TCRdb called clonotypes with MiXCR, one entry per CDR3 protein. Here the sample spans roughly 180,000 distinct CDR3 sequences, 46% being singletons. Specimen: sorted CD4+, CD8+, or CD8+CD57+ T cells (not recorded which) from PBMCs. The receptors shown here come from a human donor in good health.

This clonotype has a count of ten or more. The chain combines TRBV12-3 or TRBV12-4 with TRBJ1-1; D not resolved. Between the trimmed V and J ends, which lost 5 bases and 0 bases, there was a span of 10 bases. CDR3 size: 14 residues. The DNA of the CDR3 is TGTGCCAGCAGTCTTCGGACCGTGAACACTGAAGCTTTCTTT. Translation: CASSLRTVNTEAFF.

The rearrangement joins TRBV20-1 to TRBJ2-5; TRBD1 is a possible D gene (5 bases). CDR1 is DFQATT, CDR2 SNEGSKA, per germline (reference sequence). V lost 0 bases to trimming and J lost 5 bases, with 16 bases between them. The CDR3 contains 15 residues. The CDR3: CSARDGAGLGETQYF. The CDR3 DNA is TGCAGTGCTAGAGATGGGGCAGGGCTAGGGGAGACCCAGTACTTC.

The genes are TRBV10-3 and TRBJ1-2, with 8 positions matching TRBD1. Trimming took 2 bases from V and 4 from J; bases not matched to a gene: 3. Germline V lookup: CDR1 ENHRY, CDR2 SYGVKD. CDR3 size: 14 residues. The chain's CDR3 is CAISEGTGPYGYTF. The CDR3, as DNA: TGTGCCATCAGTGAGGGGACAGGACCCTATGGCTACACCTTC.

In its sample, this clonotype was seen a few times. This chain uses TRBV2 with TRBJ2-7; D is possibly TRBD2 (6 bases). In germline, CDR1 is SNHLY, CDR2 FYNNEI. The CDR3 is made up of 15 amino acids. V lost 5 bases to trimming and J lost 6 bases, with 20 bases between them. The CDR3 nucleotides are TGTGCCAGCAGTTGCTCCGGGACTTGGACATGCGAGCAGTACTTC. It yields the protein CASSCSGTWTCEQYF.

This rearrangement joins TRBV2 to TRBJ1-6; D unresolved. The V end was cut by 5 bases, the J end by 14 bases, with 13 bases between. This CDR3 spans 12 amino acids. In germline, CDR1 is SNHLY, CDR2 FYNNEI. CDR3 nucleotides: TGTGCCAGCAGTTTATGGGCTGGAACCCTCCACTTT. Translation: CASSLWAGTLHF. Full variable domain (outside the CDR3, taken from reference TRBV2 and TRBJ1-6): EPEVTQTPSHQVTQMGQEVILRCVPISNHLYFYWYRQILGQKVEFLVSFYNNEISEKSEIFDDQFSVERPDGSNFTLKIRSTKLEDSAMYFCASSLWAGTLHFGNGTRLTVT.

This clonotype was counted ten times or more. The chain employs TRBV7-2 and TRBJ1-3; D call uncertain. V was pared by 2 bases and J by 0 bases, with 8 bases between. Germline values: CDR1 SGHTA, CDR2 FQGNSA. This CDR3 spans 15 amino acids. In DNA, the CDR3 is TGTGCCAGCAGCTTACAACTGCTCTCTGGAAACACCATATATTTT. As protein: CASSLQLLSGNTIYF. Full variable domain (rest looked up from reference TRBV7-2 and TRBJ1-3): GAGVSQSPSNKVTEKGKDVELRCDPISGHTALYWYRQSLGQGLEFLIYFQGNSAPDKSGLPSDRFSAERTGGSVSTLTIQRTQQEDSAVYLCASSLQLLSGNTIYFGEGSWLTVV.

This chain links TRBV18 with TRBJ1-1; weak D call: TRBD1 (5 bases). This CDR3 has 13 amino acids. V lost 6 bases to trimming and J lost 5 bases, with 13 bases between them. The germline CDR1 and CDR2 sequences are KGHSH and LQKENI. In nucleotides, the CDR3 is TGTGCCAGCTCGACGGGGCTGGAAACTGAAGCTTTCTTT. It yields the protein CASSTGLETEAFF.

This clonotype was observed many times. The rearrangement uses TRBV24-1 and TRBJ1-5; D is perhaps TRBD1 (6 bases). Germline CDR1 is KGHDR and CDR2 is SFDVKD. This CDR3 comprises 14 residues. V was cut by 6 bases and J by 5 bases, with 13 bases left in between. CDR3 bases: TGTGCCACCAGTCACAACAGGGTTGATCAGCCCCAGCATTTT. Its protein is CATSHNRVDQPQHF.

The genes are TRBV9 and TRBJ2-3, with a possible D match to TRBD2 (6 bases). CDR3 length equals 15 residues. The germline gives CDR1 SGDLS, CDR2 YYNGEE. V was shortened by 0 bases and J by 0 bases, with 8 bases between the two germline ends. CDR3 in DNA: TGTGCCAGCAGCGTAGGACTAGTCAGCACAGATACGCAGTATTTT. Translation gives CASSVGLVSTDTQYF.

This clonotype was found many times. The V call is TRBV29-1, the J call TRBJ1-1; D remains unclear. The V gene's germline CDR1 is SQVTM and CDR2 ANQGSEA. CDR3 length equals 10 residues. The V gene lost 7 bases and the J gene lost 1 base, with 4 bases spanning the gap. In DNA, the CDR3 is TGCAGCGGGAGGAACACTGAAGCTTTCTTT. Protein: CSGRNTEAFF.

This sequence joins TRBV29-1 and TRBJ1-1, with 9 bases matching TRBD1. Trimming cost V 4 bases and J 1 base; bases outside gene matches: 1. Germline V gene lookup returns CDR1 SQVTM and CDR2 ANQGSEA. The CDR3 runs 13 residues. CDR3 in amino acids: CSVGGQGNTEAFF. CDR3 bases: TGCAGCGTTGGGGGACAGGGGAACACTGAAGCTTTCTTT. Based on the CDR3 plus reference TRBV29-1 and TRBJ1-1, the full variable domain is SAVISQKPSRDICQRGTSLTIQCQVDSQVTMMFWYRQQPGQSLTLIATANQGSEATYESGFVIDKFPISRPNLTFSTLTVSNMSPEDSSIYLCSVGGQGNTEAFFGQGTRLTVV.

This chain uses TRBV5-1 with TRBJ2-5; perhaps D is TRBD1 or TRBD2 (5 bases each). CDR3 size: 13 residues. Trimming removed 5 bases at V and 2 bases at J, with 10 bases between. Germline assignment: CDR1 SGHRS and CDR2 YFSETQ. The CDR3 nucleotides read TGCGCCAGCAGACCGGGACCTCAAGAGACCCAGTACTTC. Protein product: CASRPGPQETQYF.

The chain combines TRBV18 with TRBJ2-2; D is unclear. Trimming pared 1 base from V and 4 bases from J, leaving 13 bases between. The germline gives CDR1 KGHSH, CDR2 LQKENI. The CDR3 spans 16 residues. The CDR3 DNA reads TGTGCCAGCTCACCACTTATTTCCACCTCCACCGGGGAGCTGTTTTTT. Encoded protein: CASSPLISTSTGELFF.

With regard to this clonotype: The junction departs from germline at one end; a sequencing error may be responsible. The chain has TRBV28 and TRBJ1-1; 8 positions agree with TRBD1. CDR1 is MDHEN and CDR2 is SYDVKM in the germline V gene. The CDR3 covers 12 residues. CDR3 in DNA: TGTGTCAGCAGTCGGACAGGGTACGGAGCTTTCTTT. Its protein product is CVSSRTGYGAFF.

The chain employs TRBV7-2 and TRBJ1-1; the D gene is possibly TRBD1 (6 bases). V was cut by 5 bases and J by 4 bases, with 17 bases left in between. Germline CDR1 SGHTA, CDR2 FQGNSA. The CDR3 is 15 residues long. CDR3 bases: TGTGCCAGCAGCCCTGGACAGATTGGCGGCACTGAAGCTTTCTTT. Residues: CASSPGQIGGTEAFF.

This clonotype has ten or more counts. The chain recombines TRBV29-1 with TRBJ2-1; D remains ambiguous. This CDR3 comprises 14 residues. The germline CDR1 and CDR2 sequences are SQVTM and ANQGSEA. Trimming took off 6 bases at V and 2 bases at J, with 14 bases between the two ends. The CDR3 bases are TGCAGCGTCCCCGGTCGACCCGCCTACAATGAGCAGTTCTTC. Amino acids: CSVPGRPAYNEQFF.

The chain has TRBV7-3 and TRBJ2-7, with D possibly called TRBD1 or TRBD2 (5 bases each). The CDR3 covers 13 residues. Germline V gene lookup returns CDR1 SGHTA and CDR2 FQGTGA. Trimming left V 6 bases short and J 5 bases short, with 14 bases between. CDR3 residues: CASSISGGHEQYF. As DNA, the CDR3 is TGTGCCAGCAGTATAAGTGGGGGTCACGAGCAGTACTTC.

The chain recombines TRBV19 with TRBJ2-3; D not certain. This CDR3 contains 14 residues. CDR1 and CDR2 from the germline V gene are LNHDA and SQIVND (reference sequence). Trimming left V 3 bases short and J 0 bases short, with 7 bases between. CDR3 DNA: TGTGCCAGTAGTATGCCAAAGAGCACAGATACGCAGTATTTT. This codes for CASSMPKSTDTQYF.

Ten or more counts support this clonotype. V gene TRBV25-1 combines with J gene TRBJ1-6; TRBD1 agrees at 10 bases. The CDR3 runs to 13 residues. Germline lookup yields CDR1 MGHDK and CDR2 SYGVNS. V trimming: 8 bases; J trimming: 10 bases; junction bases outside the gene matches: 5. The CDR3 sequence: CASSTGGRSPLHF. CDR3 DNA: TGTGCCAGCTCGACAGGGGGCCGGTCACCCCTCCACTTT.

The J gene is TRBJ1-1, the V gene TRBV5-1; D ambiguous. Germline CDR1 reads SGHRS; CDR2 reads YFSETQ. The CDR3 covers 15 residues. Deletions cut 4 bases from V and 8 bases from J, with 21 bases between. The CDR3 bases are TGCGCCAGCAGCCTCAGAGAACGGGGAACGGGGGAAGCTTTCTTT. The encoded protein is CASSLRERGTGEAFF.

This clonotype has a handful of counts. V usage is TRBV20-1 and J usage is TRBJ2-5; 7 positions agree with TRBD2. Germline V gives CDR1 DFQATT, CDR2 SNEGSKA (reference sequence). The junction had 4 bases not matched to a gene; V was cut back by 4 bases and J by 2 bases. This CDR3 is 13 amino acids long. The CDR3 nucleotides are TGCAGTGCTACCCCTAGCGGACAAGAGACCCAGTACTTC. Translation: CSATPSGQETQYF.